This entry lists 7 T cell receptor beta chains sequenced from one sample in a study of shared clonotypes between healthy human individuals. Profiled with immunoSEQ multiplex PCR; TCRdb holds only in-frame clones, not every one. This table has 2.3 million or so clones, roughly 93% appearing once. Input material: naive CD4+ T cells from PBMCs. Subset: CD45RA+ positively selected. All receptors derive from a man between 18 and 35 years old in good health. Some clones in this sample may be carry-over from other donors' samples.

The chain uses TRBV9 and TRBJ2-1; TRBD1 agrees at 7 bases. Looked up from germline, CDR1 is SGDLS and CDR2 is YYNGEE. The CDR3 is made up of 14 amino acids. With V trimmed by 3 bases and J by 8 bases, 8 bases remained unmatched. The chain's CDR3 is CASSGTGTVYEQFF. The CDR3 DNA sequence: TGTGCCAGCAGCGGAACCGGGACAGTATATGAGCAGTTCTTC.

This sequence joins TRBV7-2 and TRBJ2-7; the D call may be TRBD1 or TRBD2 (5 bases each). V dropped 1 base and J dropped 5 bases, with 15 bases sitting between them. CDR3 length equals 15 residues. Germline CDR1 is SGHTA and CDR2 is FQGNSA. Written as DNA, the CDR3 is TGTGCCAGCAGCTTAGGATCAGGGACCCCTAACGAGCAGTACTTC. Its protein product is CASSLGSGTPNEQYF.

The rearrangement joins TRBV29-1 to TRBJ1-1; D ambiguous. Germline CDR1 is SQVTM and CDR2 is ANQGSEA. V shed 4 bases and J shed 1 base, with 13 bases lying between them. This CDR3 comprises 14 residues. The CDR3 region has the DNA TGCAGCGTTGGAACCCTGGCAGGGAACACTGAAGCTTTCTTT. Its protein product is CSVGTLAGNTEAFF. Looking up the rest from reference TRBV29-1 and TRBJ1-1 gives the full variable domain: SAVISQKPSRDICQRGTSLTIQCQVDSQVTMMFWYRQQPGQSLTLIATANQGSEATYESGFVIDKFPISRPNLTFSTLTVSNMSPEDSSIYLCSVGTLAGNTEAFFGQGTRLTVV.

The CDR3 sequence is CASSRPGGRARTDTQYF. The CDR3 DNA sequence: TGCGCCAGCAGCCGTCCGGGCGGGAGGGCCAGAACAGATACGCAGTATTTT. The chain couples TRBV4-3 to TRBJ2-3, with 9 bases lining up with TRBD2. This CDR3 is 17 amino acids long. Losses at the gene ends were 4 bases for V and 3 bases for J; bases not matched to a gene: 11. Germline CDR1 is LGHNA and CDR2 is YSLEER.

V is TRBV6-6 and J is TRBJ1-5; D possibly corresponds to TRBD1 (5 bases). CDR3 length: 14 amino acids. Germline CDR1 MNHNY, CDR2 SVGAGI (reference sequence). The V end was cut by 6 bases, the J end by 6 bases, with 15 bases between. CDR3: CASSTRAGTQPQHF. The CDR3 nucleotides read TGTGCCAGCAGCACCCGGGCAGGGACTCAGCCCCAGCATTTT.

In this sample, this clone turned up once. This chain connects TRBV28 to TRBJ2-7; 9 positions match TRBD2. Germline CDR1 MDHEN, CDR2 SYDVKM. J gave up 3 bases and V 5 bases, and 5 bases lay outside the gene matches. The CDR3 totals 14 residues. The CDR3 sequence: CASSLRTSDYEQYF. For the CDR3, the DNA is TGTGCCAGCAGTCTTCGGACTAGCGACTACGAGCAGTACTTC.

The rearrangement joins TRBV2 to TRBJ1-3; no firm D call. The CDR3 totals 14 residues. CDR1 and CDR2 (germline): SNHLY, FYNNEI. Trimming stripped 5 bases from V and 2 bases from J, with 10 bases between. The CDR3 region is CASSIYRAGNTIYF. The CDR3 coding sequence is TGTGCCAGCAGTATCTATAGGGCTGGAAACACCATATATTTT. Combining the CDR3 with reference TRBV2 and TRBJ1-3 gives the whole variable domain EPEVTQTPSHQVTQMGQEVILRCVPISNHLYFYWYRQILGQKVEFLVSFYNNEISEKSEIFDDQFSVERPDGSNFTLKIRSTKLEDSAMYFCASSIYRAGNTIYFGEGSWLTVV.